This TCR beta chain was sequenced for a study of T cell responses to AZD1222 COVID-19 vaccine. Study-wide results and limits: Recipients of AZD1222 seropositive at baseline numbered only 6 or 7. A mostly white British donor set with more females was recruited, and clonal diversity was possibly underestimated.

Profiling relied on immunoSEQ multiplex PCR, and the TCRdb table lists in-frame clones only, not all of them. The sample has 90,000 to 120,000 clones, approximately 92% seen once. The CDR3 covers 11 residues. The germline V gene encodes CDR1 SEHNR and CDR2 FQNEAQ (reference sequence). Trimming stripped 3 bases from V and 3 bases from J, with 2 bases between. On this clone: What it recognizes is unknown.

The sample in question was peripheral blood, obtained on day 0 of AZD1222 vaccination. The chain combines TRBV7-9 with TRBJ1-2, with D uncertain. The origin of this receptor is an adult in good health. CDR3 sequence: CASSLDYGYTF. The CDR3 coding sequence is TGTGCCAGCAGCTTGGACTATGGCTACACCTTC.